This T cell receptor beta chain was recorded in a study of blood T cell repertoires in COVID-19 (dated by TCRdb to 2020 to 2021). In the study overall: Samples covering the acute and convalescent phases of COVID-19 were provided by collaborators in the United States, Italy and Spain. The material from the prospective study consisted of cDNA or gDNA derived from T cells, B-cell-depleted T cells, or PBMCs. The dataset comprised deeply sampled blood TCRbeta repertoires from subjects exposed to, actively infected with, or recovered from COVID-19. A freely available public database, intended as a resource for researchers studying the immune response to SARS-CoV-2, is where the repertoires were released. Samples were obtained from the ongoing ImmuneRACE study (first 160 participants) and from over 1,000 subjects provided by 6 global collaborators. A de-identified subject ID, COVID-19 status, age in years and sex were almost always included in the sample metadata. HLA class I and class II types, where available, came from metadata supplied by the sample provider rather than from assay-based typing. What the work shows at the level of the full study, not this receptor alone: How much clinical and demographic metadata was included differed by source and by participant, and the metadata was provided uncurated.

Note on this clone: There is no known antigen for this receptor. Base qualities are missing; no much larger clone stands one base away.

In Seattle, one collaborating source enrolled patients while the infection was active and tracked those patients longitudinally over the course of disease. Each collaborating institution followed its own protocols to collect whole blood in K2EDTA tubes. Collaborator samples were shipped for TCRbeta analysis as frozen whole blood, isolated PBMCs, or DNA extracted from either sample type. TCRbeta CDR3 regions were amplified from genomic DNA by means of the immunoSEQ Assay, a bias-controlled multiplex PCR. The original methods were these. Within the assay, amplification of reference gene primers was used to estimate how many nucleated cells each sample contained. To quantify the absolute abundance of each unique TCRbeta CDR3 rearrangement, sequence reads were collapsed and filtered. For each sample, productive Simpson clonality was calculated as the square root of Simpson's diversity index across productive rearrangements. The source is immuneACCESS, and TCRdb retained only in-frame sequences with V and J called. Part of the clones is not carried over; for the studies checked, unresolved V genes explain less than half of this, and the remainder is unexplained. V and J calls and clone size follow that table, whereas D and trimming were derived from the DNA. The sample records some 160,000 clones, around nine tenths of which are singletons. 10% of the sample is taken by the ten largest.

The sequencing sample was made of peripheral blood. This receptor was obtained from a woman aged 70 to 79 with COVID-19, enrolled during active disease.

The CDR3 region reads CASSGRALNTEAFF. The bases are TGTGCCAGCAGCGGCAGAGCGCTGAACACTGAAGCTTTCTTT. The chain joins TRBV7-9 to TRBJ1-1, with an unclear D gene assignment. V is clipped by 5 bases and J by 0 bases, and the sequence between their germline boundaries is 10 bases long. The germline V gene (reference sequence) yields SEHNR for CDR1 and FQNEAQ for CDR2. The CDR3 sequence holds 14 residues, the cysteine and phenylalanine included. Just the 42-base CDR3 DNA is kept, in frame starting at base 1.